What follows are 21 T cell receptor beta chains derived from one specimen sequenced in a study of T-cell reconstitution after alpha-beta-depleted transplantation in children. Researchers prepared the TCRbeta library using unique molecular identifiers, the study reports. A single record per CDR3 protein comes from TCRdb applying MiXCR to the PCR reads. This table holds 250,000 to 350,000 distinct CDR3 sequences, roughly 9.5% found once. Here the sequenced sample was PBMCs from the stem cell graft donor, taken from the stem cell graft. The receptors come from a human donor who donated a stem cell graft to a child with SCID.

This sequence joins TRBV5-1 and TRBJ2-2; 7 positions agree with TRBD1. Germline trimming cut 4 bases from V and 6 bases from J; bases unmatched to any gene: 6. Germline V gene lookup returns CDR1 SGHRS and CDR2 YFSETQ. CDR3 length: 14 residues. The CDR3 sequence: CASSLTTGSGELFF. In nucleotides, the CDR3 is TGCGCCAGCAGCCTAACGACAGGGTCCGGGGAGCTGTTTTTT. The entire variable domain, with the rest obtained from reference TRBV5-1 and TRBJ2-2, is as follows: KAGVTQTPRYLIKTRGQQVTLSCSPISGHRSVSWYQQTPGQGLQFLFEYFSETQRNKGNFPGRFSGRQFSNSRSEMNVSTLELGDSALYLCASSLTTGSGELFFGEGSRLTVL.

This clonotype was found a few times. This chain links TRBV5-1 with TRBJ1-1, with unresolved D. Trimming shortened V by 1 base and J by 4 bases, and 8 bases separated the two germline ends. The CDR3 covers 13 residues. Germline loops: CDR1 SGHRS, CDR2 YFSETQ. The CDR3 is CASSLIRPTEAFF. CDR3 DNA sequence: TGCGCCAGCAGCTTGATCAGGCCCACTGAAGCTTTCTTT.

By share, this clonotype ranks as medium-sized (0.01 to 0.1%). V and J are TRBV24-1 and TRBJ2-1; TRBD2 agrees at 8 bases. The CDR3 totals 16 residues. The germline V gene encodes CDR1 KGHDR and CDR2 SFDVKD. V shed 5 bases, J shed 6 bases, and the junction held 11 bases outside the gene matches. CDR3 nucleotides: TGTGCCACCAGTGCCGCGCCGGGCAGCGGGGGCAATGAGCAGTTCTTC. This sequence encodes CATSAAPGSGGNEQFF.

This chain joins TRBV9 and TRBJ2-1; D call uncertain. The germline gives CDR1 SGDLS, CDR2 YYNGEE. The CDR3 has 16 amino acids. With 0 bases removed from V and 0 bases from J, the gap between germline ends came to 10 bases. CDR3 coding DNA: TGTGCCAGCAGCGTAGTTGCGGTAAGCTCCTACAATGAGCAGTTCTTC. This sequence encodes CASSVVAVSSYNEQFF.

The sample holds a few counts of this clonotype. The gene calls are TRBV6-4 and TRBJ2-7; D is possibly TRBD1 (5 bases). The CDR3 is 11 amino acids. Germline V gene data show CDR1 as MRHNA and CDR2 as SNTAGT. The V gene lost 4 bases and the J gene lost 6 bases, with 7 bases spanning the gap. This CDR3 reads CASSAQGEQYF. CDR3 in DNA: TGTGCCAGCAGTGCTCAGGGCGAGCAGTACTTC.

This chain links TRBV5-1 with TRBJ2-5, with 11 bases matching TRBD2. There are 14 residues in the CDR3. Germline CDR1 SGHRS, CDR2 YFSETQ. Trimming at V came to 3 bases and at J to 5 bases, leaving 3 bases not matched to a gene. In DNA, the CDR3 is TGCGCCAGCAGCTATAGCGGGGGGGCTGAGACCCAGTACTTC. It codes for CASSYSGGAETQYF.

The V call is TRBV7-9, the J call TRBJ2-1, with D tentatively TRBD2 (6 bases). The V gene's germline CDR1 is SEHNR and CDR2 FQNEAQ (reference sequence). The V and J ends lost 6 bases and 9 bases respectively, with 21 bases between them. This CDR3 is built from 15 residues. The CDR3 region is CASREPGTPEIEQFF. CDR3 coding DNA: TGTGCCAGCAGGGAGCCCGGGACTCCCGAAATTGAGCAGTTCTTC.

V and J are TRBV4-1 and TRBJ1-2; no firm D call. Germline-derived CDR1 and CDR2 are MGHRA and YSYEKL. The CDR3 length is 11 residues. The V end lost 8 bases, the J end lost 4 bases, and 8 bases lay between the germline ends. CDR3 nucleotide sequence: TGCGCCAGCGCGGGGAGCTATGGCTACACCTTC. This codes for CASAGSYGYTF.

The chain has TRBV12-3 or TRBV12-4 and TRBJ2-3; TRBD1 aligns across 7 bases. The CDR3 totals 13 residues. V was pared by 11 bases and J by 2 bases, with 7 bases of the junction left unmatched. In nucleotides, the CDR3 is TGTGCCGGAAGGGGGCCCTACACAGATACGCAGTATTTT. This sequence encodes CAGRGPYTDTQYF.

This clonotype has at least ten counts. V usage is TRBV27 and J usage is TRBJ1-1; D gene ambiguous. Trimming took off 5 bases at V and 3 bases at J, with 13 bases between the two ends. The CDR3 is 14 residues long. Germline CDR1 and CDR2: MNHEY and SMNVEV (reference sequence). The chain's CDR3 is CASSTNPLYTEAFF. The CDR3 bases are TGTGCCAGCAGTACCAACCCTCTTTACACTGAAGCTTTCTTT.

This clonotype has ten or more counts. This chain links TRBV29-1 with TRBJ2-1; D perhaps matches TRBD2 (7 bases). This CDR3 is 13 amino acids long. In germline, CDR1 is SQVTM, CDR2 ANQGSEA. V was trimmed by 8 bases and J by 4 bases, leaving 15 bases between them. In DNA form, the CDR3 reads TGCAGCACCTCCGGGGGGCCATACAATGAGCAGTTCTTC. Translating it yields CSTSGGPYNEQFF.

In this sample, this clonotype turned up many times. The V and J genes are TRBV29-1 and TRBJ2-7, with D possibly matching TRBD1 (6 bases). The CDR3 covers 12 residues. In germline, CDR1 is SQVTM, CDR2 ANQGSEA. V shed 5 bases and J shed 3 bases, with 11 bases lying between them. The CDR3 protein is CSVHDRYYEQYF. The CDR3 bases are TGCAGCGTTCATGACAGGTACTACGAGCAGTACTTC.

The chain recombines TRBV2 with TRBJ1-3; perhaps TRBD1 as D (5 bases). Deletions cut 5 bases from V and 2 bases from J, with 16 bases between. CDR3 length: 16 residues. Germline lookup yields CDR1 SNHLY and CDR2 FYNNEI. CDR3 in DNA: TGTGCCAGCAGTCGATCAGGCCGACAGACTGGAAACACCATATATTTT. Its translation: CASSRSGRQTGNTIYF.

V is TRBV20-1 and J is TRBJ2-3; D remains ambiguous. Trimming stripped 6 bases from V and 2 bases from J, with 15 bases between. The CDR3 contains 14 residues. Germline CDR1 and CDR2: DFQATT and SNEGSKA (reference sequence). CDR3 protein: CSAQEVGNTDTQYF. The CDR3, as DNA: TGCAGTGCCCAAGAAGTGGGGAACACAGATACGCAGTATTTT.

The chain carries TRBV29-1 and TRBJ1-1; the D gene is possibly TRBD1 (5 bases). This CDR3 is 13 amino acids long. CDR1 and CDR2 (germline): SQVTM, ANQGSEA. The ends were cut back, 4 bases at V and 4 bases at J, with 13 bases in the middle. The CDR3 nucleotides read TGCAGCGTTGGGTTCTGGGACGGCACTGAAGCTTTCTTT. It is translated as CSVGFWDGTEAFF.

The table lists this clonotype with a few counts. The rearrangement links TRBV29-1 to TRBJ2-7; the D gene is possibly TRBD1 (6 bases). CDR3 length: 15 residues. From germline, CDR1 is SQVTM and CDR2 ANQGSEA. The germline V and J ends were trimmed by 5 bases and 2 bases, with 19 bases remaining between them. CDR3 protein: CSVLFLDRSTYEQYF. CDR3 sequence (DNA): TGCAGCGTTCTTTTTCTAGACAGGTCCACCTACGAGCAGTACTTC.

This clonotype was found many times. The gene calls are TRBV10-3 and TRBJ2-7; possibly TRBD2 for D (6 bases). The V gene's germline CDR1 is ENHRY and CDR2 SYGVKD. Trimming shortened V by 3 bases and J by 2 bases, and 14 bases separated the two germline ends. The CDR3 is 15 amino acids. The CDR3 protein is CAISEGSGGAYEQYF. CDR3 nucleotides: TGTGCCATCAGTGAAGGTAGCGGCGGTGCCTACGAGCAGTACTTC.

This clonotype showed up just a few times. The gene calls are TRBV5-1 and TRBJ2-2; TRBD1 or TRBD2 may be the D gene (5 bases each). The germline V gene has CDR1 SGHRS and CDR2 YFSETQ. The CDR3 has 15 residues. With 0 bases removed from V and 5 bases from J, the gap between germline ends came to 11 bases. CDR3 residues: CASSLAGRETGELFF. DNA of the CDR3: TGCGCCAGCAGCTTGGCCGGCAGGGAGACCGGGGAGCTGTTTTTT. Looking up the rest from reference TRBV5-1 and TRBJ2-2 gives the full variable domain: KAGVTQTPRYLIKTRGQQVTLSCSPISGHRSVSWYQQTPGQGLQFLFEYFSETQRNKGNFPGRFSGRQFSNSRSEMNVSTLELGDSALYLCASSLAGRETGELFFGEGSRLTVL.

This clonotype has a count of ten or more. J is TRBJ1-1 and V is TRBV9; D unresolved. CDR3 length: 15 residues. The germline gives CDR1 SGDLS, CDR2 YYNGEE. The ends were cut back, 3 bases at V and 3 bases at J, with 15 bases in the middle. This CDR3 reads CASSARGSLDTEAFF. The CDR3 nucleotides read TGTGCCAGCAGCGCCAGAGGCTCCCTGGACACTGAAGCTTTCTTT.

This clonotype was detected only a few times. The V gene is TRBV6-1, the J gene TRBJ1-3, with D perhaps TRBD1 (5 bases). Germline V CDR1 and CDR2: MNHNS, SASEGT. The CDR3 is made up of 15 amino acids. With 6 bases removed from V and 0 bases from J, the gap between germline ends came to 12 bases. The CDR3 loop is CASRSTGDSGNTIYF. The CDR3 nucleotides read TGTGCCAGCAGATCCACAGGCGACTCTGGAAACACCATATATTTT.

This clonotype was detected ten times or more. The chain links TRBV9 to TRBJ1-1; D uncertain. The CDR3 consists of 13 residues. The germline V and J ends were trimmed by 2 bases and 1 base, with 6 bases remaining between them. Germline V lookup: CDR1 SGDLS, CDR2 YYNGEE. CDR3 coding DNA: TGTGCCAGCAGCGTCGAGGGGAACACTGAAGCTTTCTTT. Protein: CASSVEGNTEAFF.